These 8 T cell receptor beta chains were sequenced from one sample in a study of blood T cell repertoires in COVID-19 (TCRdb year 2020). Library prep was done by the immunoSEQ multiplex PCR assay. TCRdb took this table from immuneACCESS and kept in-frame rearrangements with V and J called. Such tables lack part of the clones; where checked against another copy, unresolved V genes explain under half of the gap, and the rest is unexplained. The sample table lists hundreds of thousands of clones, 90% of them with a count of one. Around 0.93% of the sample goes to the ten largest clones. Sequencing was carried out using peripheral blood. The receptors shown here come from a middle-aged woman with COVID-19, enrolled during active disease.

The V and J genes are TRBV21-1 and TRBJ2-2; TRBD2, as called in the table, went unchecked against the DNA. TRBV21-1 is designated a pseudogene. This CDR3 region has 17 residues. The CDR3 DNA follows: TGTGCCAGCAGCATCCCGGCGGGTGTTGCGCGCACCGGGGAGCTGTTTTTT. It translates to CASSIPAGVARTGELFF.

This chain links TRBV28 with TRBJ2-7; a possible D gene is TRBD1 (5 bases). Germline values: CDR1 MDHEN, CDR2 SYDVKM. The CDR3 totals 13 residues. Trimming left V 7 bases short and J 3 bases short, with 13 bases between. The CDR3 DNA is TGTGCCAGCACGAACCAGGGCGGCTACGAGCAGTACTTC. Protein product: CASTNQGGYEQYF.

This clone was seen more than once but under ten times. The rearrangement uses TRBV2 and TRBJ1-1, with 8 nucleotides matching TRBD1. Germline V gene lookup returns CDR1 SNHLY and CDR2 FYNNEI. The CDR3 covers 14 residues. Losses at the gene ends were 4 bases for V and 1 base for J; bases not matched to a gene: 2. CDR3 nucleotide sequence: TGTGCCAGCAGTGTAGACAGGGGGAACACTGAAGCTTTCTTT. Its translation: CASSVDRGNTEAFF.

CDR3 in DNA: TGTGCTAGTGGTCCAGGGGTGGGATGGGGGGAGACCCAGTACTTC. Protein product: CASGPGVGWGETQYF. This sequence joins TRBV12-5 and TRBJ2-5, with a weak D call TRBD1 (6 bases). Germline V gene sequence: CDR1 LGHNT, CDR2 FRNRAP. The CDR3 loop spans 15 amino acids. The germline V and J ends were trimmed by 5 bases and 5 bases, with 18 bases remaining between them. The full variable domain, with the rest looked up from reference TRBV12-5 and TRBJ2-5, is DARVTQTPRHKVTEMGQEVTMRCQPILGHNTVFWYRQTMMQGLELLAYFRNRAPLDDSGMPKDRFSAEMPDATLATLKIQPSEPRDSAVYFCASGPGVGWGETQYFGPGTRLLVL.

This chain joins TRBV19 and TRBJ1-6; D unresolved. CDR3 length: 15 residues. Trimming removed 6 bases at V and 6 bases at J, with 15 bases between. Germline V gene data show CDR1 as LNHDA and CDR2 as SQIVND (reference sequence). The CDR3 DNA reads TGTGCCAGTAGCGAAATCAGGTCGACTAATTCACCCCTCCACTTT. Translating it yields CASSEIRSTNSPLHF.

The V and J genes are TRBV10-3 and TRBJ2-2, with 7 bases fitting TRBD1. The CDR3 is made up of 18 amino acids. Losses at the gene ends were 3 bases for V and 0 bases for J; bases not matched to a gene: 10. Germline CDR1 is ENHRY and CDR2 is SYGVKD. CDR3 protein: CAISDQPPGTANTGELFF. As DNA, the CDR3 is TGTGCCATCAGTGACCAACCCCCCGGGACAGCGAACACCGGGGAGCTGTTTTTT.

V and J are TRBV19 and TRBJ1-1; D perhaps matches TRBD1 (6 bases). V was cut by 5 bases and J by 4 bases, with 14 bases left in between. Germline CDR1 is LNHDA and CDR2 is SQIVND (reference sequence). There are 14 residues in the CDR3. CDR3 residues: CASSQRGAGTEAFF. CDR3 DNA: TGTGCCAGTAGTCAGCGGGGGGCTGGCACTGAAGCTTTCTTT.

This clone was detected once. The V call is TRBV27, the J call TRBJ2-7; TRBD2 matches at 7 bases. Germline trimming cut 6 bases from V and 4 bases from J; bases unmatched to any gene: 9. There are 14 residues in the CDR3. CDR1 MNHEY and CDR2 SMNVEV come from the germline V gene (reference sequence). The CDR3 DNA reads TGTGCCAGCAGCCGGGACCTGGGGGGGTACGAGCAGTACTTC. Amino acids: CASSRDLGGYEQYF.